Here is one T cell receptor (beta chain) with its context. These data originate in a study of beta chain features in type 1 diabetes. Expressed TCRB transcripts got sequenced, as all isolated RNA was reverse transcribed. Only in-frame clones appear in the TCRdb table, and some are missing; sequencing was by immunoSEQ multiplex PCR. The data show roughly 450,000 clones, over 9.5% seen once. The V gene end was trimmed by 5 bases and the J gene end by 4 bases; junction bases not matched to a gene: 3. The length of the CDR3 is 15 residues. CDR1 is SGHTA and CDR2 is FQGTGA in the germline V gene. This clonotype originated in a woman younger than 35 in good health. The J gene is TRBJ2-3, the V gene TRBV7-3; TRBD2 matches 13 bases. The sequenced material came from naive CD4+ T cells from blood. CDR3 sequence: CASSPGTSGADTQYF. The CDR3 coding sequence is TGTGCCAGCAGCCCAGGGACTAGCGGGGCAGATACGCAGTATTTT.